Each of the 6 T cell receptor beta chains below was sequenced from the same sample in a study of TIL therapy for anti-PD-1-resistant metastatic lung cancer. This was the immunoSEQ v3 assay. Repertoires were generated with immunoSEQ multiplex PCR, while TCRdb's copy carries only in-frame clones and drops some. The table records some 16,000 clones, approximately 69% of them present only once. Documented time point: pre-treatment sample, taken before nivolumab and TIL therapy. The specimen comprised blood, sampled at baseline. These receptors were collected from a person aged 25-79 years with non-small cell lung cancer.

The chain joins TRBV7-2 to TRBJ2-5; 11 nucleotides match TRBD2. J gave up 7 bases and V 5 bases, and 9 bases lay outside the gene matches. Looked up from germline, CDR1 is SGHTA and CDR2 is FQGNSA. The CDR3 is 15 residues long. CDR3 sequence reads: CASSLNSGRGGTQYF. In DNA form, the CDR3 reads TGTGCCAGCAGCCTAAATAGCGGGAGGGGTGGGACCCAGTACTTC.

This clone was seen more than once but under ten times. V is TRBV9 and J is TRBJ2-7; D is possibly TRBD1 or TRBD2 (5 bases each). Germline CDR1 reads SGDLS; CDR2 reads YYNGEE. V was pared by 4 bases and J by 0 bases, with 14 bases between. CDR3 length: 15 residues. The CDR3: CASSTGWGNSYEQYF. In nucleotides, the CDR3 is TGTGCCAGCAGCACGGGGTGGGGGAACTCCTACGAGCAGTACTTC.

The chain employs TRBV2 and TRBJ2-7; D is perhaps TRBD1 (6 bases). The CDR3 runs to 13 residues. V lost 6 bases and J lost 2, with 11 bases in between. Per the germline V gene, CDR1 is SNHLY and CDR2 is FYNNEI. In nucleotides, the CDR3 is TGTGCCAGCAGCAAGGGACAAACCTACGAGCAGTACTTC. Its protein is CASSKGQTYEQYF.

This chain uses TRBV5-1 with TRBJ2-7; 8 positions match TRBD2. CDR3 length equals 14 residues. Germline-derived CDR1 and CDR2 are SGHRS and YFSETQ. V shed 5 bases and J 6 bases; nucleotides not matched to a gene: 10. The CDR3 protein is CASSLGGAEGEQYF. The DNA for the CDR3 is TGCGCCAGCAGTCTCGGGGGGGCCGAGGGCGAGCAGTACTTC.

The J gene is TRBJ1-6, the V gene TRBV19, with D possibly TRBD1 on 5 matching bases. Germline loops: CDR1 LNHDA, CDR2 SQIVND (reference sequence). Trimming took off 5 bases at V and 4 bases at J, with 12 bases between the two ends. The CDR3 spans 15 residues. CDR3 DNA: TGTGCCAGTAGTCCGGCAGGGCCTTATAATTCACCCCTCCACTTT. Translation: CASSPAGPYNSPLHF.

The rearrangement uses TRBV4-3 and TRBJ1-3; D not certain. CDR1 and CDR2 from the germline V gene are LGHNA and YSLEER. The V gene lost 0 bases and the J gene lost 6 bases, with 12 bases spanning the gap. The CDR3 has 15 amino acids. CDR3 bases: TGCGCCAGCAGCCAAGATCCCTCAGCTGAAAACACCATATATTTT. Translation gives CASSQDPSAENTIYF.